This TCR beta chain was found in a study of regulatory T cells in long-lasting Graves disease. The CDR3 length is 12 residues. Trimming took off 5 bases at V and 4 bases at J, with 12 bases between the two ends. Per germline, CDR1 DFQATT and CDR2 SNEGSKA (reference sequence). Time point specified: newly diagnosed GD, antithyroid drugs for less than 3 months. PBMC-extracted RNA yielded the TCR library. According to the study, TCR beta libraries were built with iRepertoire HTBI primers and CDR3-region Arm-PCR. TCRdb processed the multiplex PCR reads anew with MiXCR; each CDR3 protein has one entry. The repertoire holds about 330,000 distinct CDR3 sequences, with about 16% as singletons. Study conclusions and caveats: The study found TRBV28, TRBJ1-2 and TRBJ2-5 favored in persistent disease. Persistent Graves' disease cases displayed lower TCR diversity than newly diagnosed ones.

Concerning this clonotype itself: The antigen is not known.

These data also formed part of another study, on T cells in Graves' hyperthyroidism and ophthalmopathy. That paper states: The blood repertoire included most of the expanded thyroid clonotypes above 0.001.

The rearrangement links TRBV20-1 to TRBJ2-7, with a possible D match to TRBD1 (6 bases). This sequence was found in a woman aged 18-35 years with Graves disease. Source: peripheral blood mononuclear cells (PBMCs), taken at new diagnosis, from a patient treated with antithyroid drugs. The CDR3 DNA reads as TGCAGTGCTGAGGGGGATAGGTACGAGCAGTACTTC. It specifies CSAEGDRYEQYF.